This TCR beta chain derives from a study of blood T cell repertoires in COVID-19. Whole-study context: Specimens from acute and convalescent COVID-19 originated in the United States, Italy and Spain. T cells, B-cell-depleted T cells, or PBMCs supplied cDNA or gDNA.

Trimming cost V 8 bases and J 0 bases, with 10 bases left between them. Germline values: CDR1 MNHEY, CDR2 SVGAGI. This CDR3 spans 13 amino acids. In the original workflow: Reference gene primer amplification in the assay estimated nucleated cell counts. Assay: immunoSEQ multiplex PCR; the TCRdb copy retains only in-frame clones and omits some. The V and J calls and clone size come from that table; D and trimming were worked out from the DNA. The profile shows tens of thousands of clones, around 90% of them singletons. The receptor comes from a man in his fifties or sixties with COVID-19, enrolled during active disease. This chain connects TRBV6-5 to TRBJ2-5; weak D call: TRBD2 (5 bases). Sequenced sample: peripheral blood. Written as DNA, the CDR3 is TGTGCCAGCGGAGCGGCGTACCAAGAGACCCAGTACTTC. Translation gives CASGAAYQETQYF.